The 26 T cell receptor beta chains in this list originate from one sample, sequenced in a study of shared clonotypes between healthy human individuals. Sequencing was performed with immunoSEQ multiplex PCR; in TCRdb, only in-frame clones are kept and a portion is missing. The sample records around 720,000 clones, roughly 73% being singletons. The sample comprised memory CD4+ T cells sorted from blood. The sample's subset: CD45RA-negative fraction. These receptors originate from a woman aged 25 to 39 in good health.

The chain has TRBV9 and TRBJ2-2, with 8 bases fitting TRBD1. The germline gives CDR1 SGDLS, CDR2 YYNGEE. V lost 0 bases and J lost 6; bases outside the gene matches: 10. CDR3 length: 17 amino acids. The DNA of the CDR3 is TGTGCCAGCAGCGTAGGTTTGGGGTGGACAGGGTCCGGGGAGCTGTTTTTT. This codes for CASSVGLGWTGSGELFF.

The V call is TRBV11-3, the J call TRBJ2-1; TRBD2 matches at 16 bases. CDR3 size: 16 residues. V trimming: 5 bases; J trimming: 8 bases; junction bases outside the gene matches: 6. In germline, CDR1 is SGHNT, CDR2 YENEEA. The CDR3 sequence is CASSPSGLAGGDEQFF. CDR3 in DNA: TGTGCCAGCAGCCCGTCGGGACTAGCGGGAGGGGATGAGCAGTTCTTC. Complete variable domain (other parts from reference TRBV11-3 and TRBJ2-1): EAGVVQSPRYKIIEKKQPVAFWCNPISGHNTLYWYLQNLGQGPELLIRYENEEAVDDSQLPKDRFSAERLKGVDSTLKIQPAELGDSAVYLCASSPSGLAGGDEQFFGPGTRLTVL.

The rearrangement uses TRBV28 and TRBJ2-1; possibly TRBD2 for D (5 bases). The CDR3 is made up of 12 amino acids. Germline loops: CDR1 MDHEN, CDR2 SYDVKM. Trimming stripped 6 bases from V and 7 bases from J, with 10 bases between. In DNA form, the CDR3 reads TGTGCCAGCAGCCTAAGACTAAATGAGCAGTTCTTC. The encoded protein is CASSLRLNEQFF. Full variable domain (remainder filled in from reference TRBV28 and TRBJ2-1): DVKVTQSSRYLVKRTGEKVFLECVQDMDHENMFWYRQDPGLGLRLIYFSYDVKMKEKGDIPEGYSVSREKKERFSLILESASTNQTSMYLCASSLRLNEQFFGPGTRLTVL.

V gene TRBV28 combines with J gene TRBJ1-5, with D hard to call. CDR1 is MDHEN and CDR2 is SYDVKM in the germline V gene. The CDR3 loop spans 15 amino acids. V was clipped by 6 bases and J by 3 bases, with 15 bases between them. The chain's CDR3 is CASSLPSRVNQPQHF. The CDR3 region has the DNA TGTGCCAGCAGCCTCCCCTCCAGAGTCAATCAGCCCCAGCATTTT. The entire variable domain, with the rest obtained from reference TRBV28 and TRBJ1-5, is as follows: DVKVTQSSRYLVKRTGEKVFLECVQDMDHENMFWYRQDPGLGLRLIYFSYDVKMKEKGDIPEGYSVSREKKERFSLILESASTNQTSMYLCASSLPSRVNQPQHFGDGTRLSIL.

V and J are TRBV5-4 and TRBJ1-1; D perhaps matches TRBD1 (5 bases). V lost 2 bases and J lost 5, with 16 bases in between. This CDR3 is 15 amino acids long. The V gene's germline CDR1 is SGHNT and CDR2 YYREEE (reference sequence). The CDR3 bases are TGTGCCAGCAGCTTCTCCCTAGGGGAAGTTACTGAAGCTTTCTTT. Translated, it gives CASSFSLGEVTEAFF.

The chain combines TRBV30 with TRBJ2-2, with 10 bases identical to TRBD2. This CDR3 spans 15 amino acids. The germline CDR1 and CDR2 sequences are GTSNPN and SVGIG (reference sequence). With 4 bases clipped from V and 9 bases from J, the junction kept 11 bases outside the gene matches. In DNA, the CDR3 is TGTGCCTGGAACCCCAGCGGGAGGGCCGGGTGGGAGCTGTTTTTT. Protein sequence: CAWNPSGRAGWELFF.

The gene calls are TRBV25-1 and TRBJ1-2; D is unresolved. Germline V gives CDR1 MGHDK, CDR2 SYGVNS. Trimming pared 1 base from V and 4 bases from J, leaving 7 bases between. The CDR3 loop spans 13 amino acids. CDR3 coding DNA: TGTGCCAGCAGTGAATTTGGTTCCTATGGCTACACCTTC. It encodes CASSEFGSYGYTF.

The CDR3 region is CATRERLAVHEQFF. The DNA of the CDR3 is TGTGCCACACGGGAGAGACTAGCGGTACATGAGCAGTTCTTC. This rearrangement joins TRBV19 to TRBJ2-1; TRBD2 aligns across 9 bases. With 10 bases clipped from V and 8 bases from J, the junction kept 12 bases outside the gene matches. This CDR3 spans 14 amino acids. In germline, CDR1 is LNHDA, CDR2 SQIVND (reference sequence).

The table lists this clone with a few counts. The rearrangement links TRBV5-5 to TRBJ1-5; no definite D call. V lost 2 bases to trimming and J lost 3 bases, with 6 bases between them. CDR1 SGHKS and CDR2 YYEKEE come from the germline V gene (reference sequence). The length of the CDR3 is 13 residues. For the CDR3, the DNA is TGTGCCAGCAGCTTAAGAACCAATCAGCCCCAGCATTTT. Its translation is CASSLRTNQPQHF.

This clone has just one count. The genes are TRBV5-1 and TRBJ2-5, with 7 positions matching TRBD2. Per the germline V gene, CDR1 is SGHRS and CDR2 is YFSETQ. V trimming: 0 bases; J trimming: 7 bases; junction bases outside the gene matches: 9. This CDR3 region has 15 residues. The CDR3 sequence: CASSLASQRDGTQYF. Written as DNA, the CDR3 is TGCGCCAGCAGCTTGGCCTCCCAGCGGGACGGGACCCAGTACTTC.

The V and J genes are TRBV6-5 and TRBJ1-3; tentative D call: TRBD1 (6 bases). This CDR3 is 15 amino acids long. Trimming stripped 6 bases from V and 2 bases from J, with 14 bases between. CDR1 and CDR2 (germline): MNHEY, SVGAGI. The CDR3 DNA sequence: TGTGCCAGCAGCCGCGCTAGGGGGGCTGGAAACACCATATATTTT. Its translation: CASSRARGAGNTIYF.

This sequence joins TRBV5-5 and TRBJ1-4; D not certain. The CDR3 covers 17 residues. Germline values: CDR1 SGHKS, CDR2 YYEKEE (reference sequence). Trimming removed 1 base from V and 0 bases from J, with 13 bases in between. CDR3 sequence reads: CASSLWVRPATNEKLFF. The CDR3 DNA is TGTGCCAGCAGCTTGTGGGTGAGACCCGCAACTAATGAAAAACTGTTTTTT.

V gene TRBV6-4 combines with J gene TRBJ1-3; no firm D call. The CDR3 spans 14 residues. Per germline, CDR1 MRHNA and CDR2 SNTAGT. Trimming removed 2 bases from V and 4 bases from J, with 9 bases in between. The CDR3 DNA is TGTGCCAGCAGTGACAAAGTTCCGGGAAACACCATATATTTT. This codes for CASSDKVPGNTIYF.

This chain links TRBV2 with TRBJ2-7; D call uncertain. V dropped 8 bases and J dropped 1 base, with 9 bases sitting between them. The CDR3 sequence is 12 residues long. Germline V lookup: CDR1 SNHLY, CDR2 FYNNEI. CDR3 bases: TGTGCCAGCGGAGCTCTATCCTACGAGCAGTACTTC. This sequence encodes CASGALSYEQYF.

Here the CDR3 DNA reads TGTGCCAGTAGTATCTGGACTGCAAACACTGAAGCTTTCTTT. This sequence encodes CASSIWTANTEAFF. This chain connects TRBV19 to TRBJ1-1; D remains unclear. The CDR3 extends over 14 amino acids. The ends were cut back, 3 bases at V and 2 bases at J, with 10 bases in the middle. Germline CDR1 and CDR2: LNHDA and SQIVND (reference sequence).

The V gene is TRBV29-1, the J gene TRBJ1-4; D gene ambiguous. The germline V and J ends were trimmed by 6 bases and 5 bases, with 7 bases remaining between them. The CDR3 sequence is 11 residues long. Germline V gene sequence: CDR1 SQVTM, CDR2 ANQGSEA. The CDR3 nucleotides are TGCAGCGTACGATCCAATGAAAAACTGTTTTTT. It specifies CSVRSNEKLFF.

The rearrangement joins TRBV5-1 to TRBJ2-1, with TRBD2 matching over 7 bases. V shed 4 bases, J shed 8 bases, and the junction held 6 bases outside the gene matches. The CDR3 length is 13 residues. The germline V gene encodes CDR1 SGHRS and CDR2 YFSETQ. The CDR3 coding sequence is TGCGCCAGCAGCGGCGGGAGTATAGATGAGCAGTTCTTC. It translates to CASSGGSIDEQFF.

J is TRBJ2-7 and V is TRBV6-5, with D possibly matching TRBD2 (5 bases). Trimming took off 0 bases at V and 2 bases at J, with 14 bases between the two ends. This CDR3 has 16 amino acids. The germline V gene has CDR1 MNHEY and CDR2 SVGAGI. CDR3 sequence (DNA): TGTGCCAGCAGTTACTCGAGAGGAGGAACGGCCTACGAGCAGTACTTC. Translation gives CASSYSRGGTAYEQYF.

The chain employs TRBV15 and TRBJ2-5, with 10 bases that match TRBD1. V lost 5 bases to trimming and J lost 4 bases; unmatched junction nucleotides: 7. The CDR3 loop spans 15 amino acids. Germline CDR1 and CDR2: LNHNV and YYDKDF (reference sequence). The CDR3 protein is CATSGRTGGLETQYF. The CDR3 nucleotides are TGTGCCACCAGCGGCCGGACAGGGGGGTTAGAGACCCAGTACTTC.

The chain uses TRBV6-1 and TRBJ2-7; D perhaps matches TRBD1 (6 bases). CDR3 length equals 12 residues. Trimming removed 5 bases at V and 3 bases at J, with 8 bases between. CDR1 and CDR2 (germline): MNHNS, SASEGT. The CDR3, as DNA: TGTGCCAGCAGTACGGACAGCTACGAGCAGTACTTC. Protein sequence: CASSTDSYEQYF.

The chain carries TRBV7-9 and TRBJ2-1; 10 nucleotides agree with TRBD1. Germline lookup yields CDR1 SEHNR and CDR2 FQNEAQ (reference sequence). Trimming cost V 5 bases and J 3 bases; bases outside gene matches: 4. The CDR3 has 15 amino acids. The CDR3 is CASSVGQGNYNEQFF. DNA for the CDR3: TGTGCCAGCAGCGTGGGACAGGGGAACTACAATGAGCAGTTCTTC.

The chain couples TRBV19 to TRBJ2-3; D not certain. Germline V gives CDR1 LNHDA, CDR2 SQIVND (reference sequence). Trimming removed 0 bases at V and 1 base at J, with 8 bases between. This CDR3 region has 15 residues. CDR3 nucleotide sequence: TGTGCCAGTAGTATAGAGGGGTTAGGCACAGATACGCAGTATTTT. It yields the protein CASSIEGLGTDTQYF.

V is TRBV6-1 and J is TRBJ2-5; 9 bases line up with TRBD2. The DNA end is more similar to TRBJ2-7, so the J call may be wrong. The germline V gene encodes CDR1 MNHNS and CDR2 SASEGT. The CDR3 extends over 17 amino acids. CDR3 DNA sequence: TGTGCCAGCAGTGATCCGGGACTAGCTTCCAGCTCCTACGAGCAGTACTTC. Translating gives CASSDPGLASSSYEQYF.

Here the CDR3 DNA reads TGTGCCAGCAGCCAGGACCTGAACACTGAAGCTTTCTTT. Translation gives CASSQDLNTEAFF. V gene TRBV7-9 combines with J gene TRBJ1-1; unclear D gene. Trimming removed 5 bases at V and 0 bases at J, with 7 bases between. The CDR3 is 13 residues long. The germline V gene encodes CDR1 SEHNR and CDR2 FQNEAQ (reference sequence).

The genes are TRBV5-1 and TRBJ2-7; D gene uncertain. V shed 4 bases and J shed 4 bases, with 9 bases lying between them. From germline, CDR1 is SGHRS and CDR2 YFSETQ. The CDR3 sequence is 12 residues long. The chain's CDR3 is CASSATLYEQYF. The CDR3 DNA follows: TGCGCCAGCAGCGCGACCTTATACGAGCAGTACTTC.

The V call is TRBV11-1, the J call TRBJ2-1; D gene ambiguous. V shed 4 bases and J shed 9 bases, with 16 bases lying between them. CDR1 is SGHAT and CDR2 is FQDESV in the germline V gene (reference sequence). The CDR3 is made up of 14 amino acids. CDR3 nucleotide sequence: TGTGCCAGCAGCTCCGTCGTAATTGTAGGTGAGCAGTTCTTC. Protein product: CASSSVVIVGEQFF.